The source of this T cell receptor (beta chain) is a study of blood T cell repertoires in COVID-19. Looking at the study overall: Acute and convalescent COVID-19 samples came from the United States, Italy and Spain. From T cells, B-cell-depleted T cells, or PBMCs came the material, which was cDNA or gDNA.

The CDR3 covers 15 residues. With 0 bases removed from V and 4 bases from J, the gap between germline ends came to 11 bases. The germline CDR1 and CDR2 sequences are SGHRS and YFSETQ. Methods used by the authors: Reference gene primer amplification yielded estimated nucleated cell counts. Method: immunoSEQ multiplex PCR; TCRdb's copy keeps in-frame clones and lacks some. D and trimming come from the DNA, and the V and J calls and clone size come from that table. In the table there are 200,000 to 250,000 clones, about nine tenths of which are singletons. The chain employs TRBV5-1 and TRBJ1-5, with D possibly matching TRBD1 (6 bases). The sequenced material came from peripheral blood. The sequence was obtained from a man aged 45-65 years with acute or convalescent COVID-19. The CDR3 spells CASSLEAGTNQPQHF. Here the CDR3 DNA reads TGCGCCAGCAGCTTGGAGGCAGGGACAAATCAGCCCCAGCATTTT.